The entry below describes one T cell receptor (beta chain). The antigen is undetermined. The primer mix had 60 Vbeta and 13 Jbeta primers. Method: immunoSEQ multiplex PCR; TCRdb's copy keeps in-frame clones and lacks some. The table lists fewer than 150,000 clones, 80% of them singletons. The CDR3 contains 16 residues. After removal of 3 bases from V and 12 bases from J, the junction contained 15 bases not matched to a gene. The germline gives CDR1 SGHRS, CDR2 YFSETQ. This entry comes from a study of cytomegalovirus exposure and HLA in healthy donors. General study points: A later analysis found that most CMV-associated TCR beta chains appeared HLA-restricted. Trimming of TCR beta V- and J-genes showed a link, identified in a later analysis, to a missense DCLRE1C variant. CMV serostatus was the sole immune exposure information available.

Sequencing used PBMCs. The source of this sequence is a female donor in good health and CMV-seropositive. The chain couples TRBV5-1 to TRBJ2-1; 10 bases align to TRBD1. The chain's CDR3 is CASSSNSGTGASGQFF. Written as DNA, the CDR3 is TGCGCCAGCAGCTCCAATTCCGGGACAGGGGCCTCGGGGCAGTTCTTC.